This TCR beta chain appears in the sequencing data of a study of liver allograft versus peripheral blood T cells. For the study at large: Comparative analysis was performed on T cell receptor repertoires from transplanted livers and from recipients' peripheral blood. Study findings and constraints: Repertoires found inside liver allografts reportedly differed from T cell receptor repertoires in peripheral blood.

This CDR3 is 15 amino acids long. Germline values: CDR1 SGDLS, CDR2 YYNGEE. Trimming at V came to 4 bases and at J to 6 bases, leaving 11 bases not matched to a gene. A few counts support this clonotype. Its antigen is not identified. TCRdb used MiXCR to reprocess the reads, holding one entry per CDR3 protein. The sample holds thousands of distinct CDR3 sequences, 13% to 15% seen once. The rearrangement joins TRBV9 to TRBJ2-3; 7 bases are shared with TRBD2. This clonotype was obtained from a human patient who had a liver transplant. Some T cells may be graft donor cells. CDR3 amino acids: CASSSPPRGRDTQYF. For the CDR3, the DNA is TGTGCCAGCAGCTCCCCCCCGCGGGGGAGGGATACGCAGTATTTT. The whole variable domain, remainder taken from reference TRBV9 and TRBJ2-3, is DSGVTQTPKHLITATGQRVTLRCSPRSGDLSVYWYQQSLDQGLQFLIQYYNGEERAKGNILERFSAQQFPDLHSELNLSSLELGDSALYFCASSSPPRGRDTQYFGPGTRLTVL.